This TCR beta chain is from a study of blood T cell repertoires in COVID-19. Assignments of participants to cohorts depended upon their own reported clinical history. In the authors' workflow: Amplified reference gene primers provided the basis for estimating nucleated cell counts. Data came from immunoSEQ multiplex PCR; TCRdb stores just in-frame clones and leaves some out. The DNA was the basis for D and trimming; V, J and clone size are from that table. The sample has 200,000 to 250,000 clones, about 82% seen once; the top ten hold 8.5% to 9.5%. The CDR3 has 14 residues. Germline lookup yields CDR1 GTSNPN and CDR2 SVGIG (reference sequence). Trimming removed 2 bases at V and 2 bases at J, with 10 bases between.

This sequence joins TRBV30 and TRBJ1-5, with a possible D match to TRBD1 (6 bases). The source material was PBMCs or T cells enriched from blood (not recorded which). The sequence came from a woman in her fifties or sixties with acute COVID-19. The CDR3, as DNA: TGTGCCTGGAGTCCGGACAGTGGCAATCAGCCCCAGCATTTT. Translation gives CAWSPDSGNQPQHF.